This entry lists 21 T cell receptor beta chains sequenced from one sample in a study of T-cell memory formation after mild COVID-19. TCRdb re-called the 5' RACE reads through MiXCR, storing one row per CDR3 protein. The top ten hold about 26% of the sample, which has about 140,000 distinct CDR3 sequences, about 14% seen once. Sample: PBMCs or a T cell subset sorted from them (not recorded which). Receptors were obtained from an adult woman who had mild COVID-19 (a few samples of this study predate the infection). Cell type and time point are not known.

The gene calls are TRBV6-2 or TRBV6-3 and TRBJ1-5; D is unclear. Germline V lookup: CDR1 MNHEY, CDR2 SVGEGT. The CDR3 consists of 14 residues. The V and J ends lost 6 bases and 0 bases respectively, with 9 bases between them. This CDR3 reads CASRDYSSNQPQHF. As DNA, the CDR3 is TGTGCCAGCAGAGATTATAGTAGCAATCAGCCCCAGCATTTT.

This rearrangement joins TRBV29-1 to TRBJ2-7; unclear D gene. CDR1 is SQVTM and CDR2 is ANQGSEA in the germline V gene. The V and J ends lost 6 bases and 7 bases respectively, with 16 bases between them. CDR3 size: 12 residues. In DNA, the CDR3 is TGCAGCGTCGACCCTGGGTCGAGGGAGCAGTACTTC. This sequence encodes CSVDPGSREQYF.

The rearrangement joins TRBV30 to TRBJ2-7; 8 positions match TRBD2. CDR3 size: 14 residues. J gave up 0 bases and V 1 base, and 2 bases lay outside the gene matches. The germline CDR1 and CDR2 sequences are GTSNPN and SVGIG (reference sequence). CDR3 in amino acids: CAWSDGRASYEQYF. CDR3 DNA: TGTGCCTGGAGTGACGGGAGGGCCTCCTACGAGCAGTACTTC.

This clonotype turned up a few times. V and J are TRBV24-1 and TRBJ1-1, with 9 bases lining up with TRBD1. The CDR3 sequence is 13 residues long. V dropped 4 bases and J dropped 10; count of bases not matched to a gene: 6. The germline CDR1 and CDR2 sequences are KGHDR and SFDVKD. The CDR3 here is CATSEGTGKGAFF. CDR3 coding DNA: TGTGCCACCAGTGAAGGGACAGGGAAAGGAGCTTTCTTT.

This clonotype was counted a few times. The genes are TRBV2 and TRBJ2-7; a possible D gene is TRBD2 (5 bases). CDR1 SNHLY and CDR2 FYNNEI come from the germline V gene. This CDR3 has 15 amino acids. The V and J ends lost 1 base and 0 bases respectively, with 10 bases between them. The CDR3 reads CASSEVEGFSYEQYF. The CDR3 nucleotides are TGTGCCAGCAGTGAAGTAGAGGGATTCTCCTACGAGCAGTACTTC.

V usage is TRBV28 and J usage is TRBJ2-3, with a possible D match to TRBD1 (5 bases). The CDR3 is made up of 15 amino acids. V was shortened by 6 bases and J by 5 bases, with 18 bases between the two germline ends. Germline CDR1 reads MDHEN; CDR2 reads SYDVKM. The CDR3 loop is CASSSASGAVDTQYF. In nucleotides, the CDR3 is TGTGCCAGCAGCTCCGCCTCTGGGGCCGTAGATACGCAGTATTTT. Using reference TRBV28 and TRBJ2-3 for the parts outside the CDR3, the full variable domain is DVKVTQSSRYLVKRTGEKVFLECVQDMDHENMFWYRQDPGLGLRLIYFSYDVKMKEKGDIPEGYSVSREKKERFSLILESASTNQTSMYLCASSSASGAVDTQYFGPGTRLTVL.

This clonotype came up a few times. The rearrangement joins TRBV13 to TRBJ2-7; 9 bases are a match to TRBD1. CDR3 length equals 14 residues. CDR1 and CDR2 (germline): PRHDT, FYEKMQ (reference sequence). V gave up 0 bases and J gave up 6 bases; unmatched junction bases: 3. CDR3 in amino acids: CASSLGTGGGEQYF. The CDR3 DNA follows: TGTGCCAGCAGCTTAGGGACAGGGGGTGGCGAGCAGTACTTC.

This chain joins TRBV4-1 and TRBJ1-2; 9 bases fit TRBD1. This CDR3 has 14 amino acids. After removal of 3 bases from V and 6 bases from J, the junction contained 5 bases not matched to a gene. The germline CDR1 and CDR2 sequences are MGHRA and YSYEKL. CDR3 sequence: CASSQDGQGNGYTF. CDR3 DNA: TGCGCCAGCAGCCAGGACGGACAGGGGAATGGCTACACCTTC.

This clonotype has only a few counts. J is TRBJ2-2 and V is TRBV29-1, with 7 positions matching TRBD2. J was trimmed by 2 bases and V by 3 bases; bases with no gene match: 9. The CDR3 has 16 residues. Germline V CDR1 and CDR2: SQVTM, ANQGSEA. In nucleotides, the CDR3 is TGCAGCGTTGAGCTCCCTAGCGGATTCAACACCGGGGAGCTGTTTTTT. It translates to CSVELPSGFNTGELFF.

The J gene is TRBJ2-5, the V gene TRBV5-1; 10 bases fit TRBD2. Germline assignment: CDR1 SGHRS and CDR2 YFSETQ. V trimming: 0 bases; J trimming: 6 bases; junction bases outside the gene matches: 14. The CDR3 is 18 residues long. The CDR3 nucleotides read TGCGCCAGCAGCTTGGCCCCCCGCAGCGGGAGGGAGGGGCAGACCCAGTACTTC. This gives the protein CASSLAPRSGREGQTQYF.

The V and J genes are TRBV29-1 and TRBJ2-7; either TRBD1 or TRBD2 may supply D (5 bases each). The germline V and J ends were trimmed by 7 bases and 0 bases, with 10 bases remaining between them. The CDR3 sequence is 12 residues long. CDR1 and CDR2 (germline): SQVTM, ANQGSEA. CDR3 sequence (DNA): TGCAGCGCTGCCGGGGCCTCCTACGAGCAGTACTTC. It specifies CSAAGASYEQYF.

This chain connects TRBV29-1 to TRBJ2-2; 9 nucleotides agree with TRBD1. This CDR3 is built from 16 residues. Germline CDR1 reads SQVTM; CDR2 reads ANQGSEA. The trim removed 3 bases at V and 4 bases at J, leaving 9 bases unmatched. In nucleotides, the CDR3 is TGCAGCGTTGAGGGGGCCGGGACAGGGCGCACCGGGGAGCTGTTTTTT. Amino acids: CSVEGAGTGRTGELFF.

This clonotype was counted ten times or more. The rearrangement joins TRBV7-9 to TRBJ2-7; TRBD2 agrees at 7 bases. Germline CDR1 reads SEHNR; CDR2 reads FQNEAQ (reference sequence). This CDR3 has 15 residues. J lost 3 bases, V lost 0 bases, and 5 bases had no gene match. This CDR3 reads CASSLALAAFYEQYF. The CDR3 DNA follows: TGTGCCAGCAGCTTAGCCCTAGCGGCCTTCTACGAGCAGTACTTC. Looking up the rest from reference TRBV7-9 and TRBJ2-7 gives the full variable domain: DTGVSQNPRHKITKRGQNVTFRCDPISEHNRLYWYRQTLGQGPEFLTYFQNEAQLEKSRLLSDRFSAERPKGSFSTLEIQRTEQGDSAMYLCASSLALAAFYEQYFGPGTRLTVT.

This clonotype was counted many times. The chain joins TRBV5-1 to TRBJ2-1; 12 positions agree with TRBD2. The length of the CDR3 is 17 residues. Germline CDR1 SGHRS, CDR2 YFSETQ. The J segment lost 6 bases and the V segment lost 1 base, leaving 8 bases of the junction unmatched. The CDR3 DNA sequence: TGCGCCAGCAGCTTGTCCCCGCTAGCGGGGGGGCGCAATGAGCAGTTCTTC. Protein sequence: CASSLSPLAGGRNEQFF.

The sample holds a few counts of this clonotype. This chain joins TRBV30 and TRBJ2-3, with D perhaps TRBD2 (6 bases). CDR1 and CDR2 (germline): GTSNPN, SVGIG (reference sequence). Trimming cost V 6 bases and J 6 bases, with 16 bases left between them. CDR3 length: 13 amino acids. The CDR3 DNA reads as TGTGCCTGCTACGGGGGTACAACGGATACGCAGTATTTT. Encoded protein: CACYGGTTDTQYF.

This clonotype was seen only a few times. This sequence joins TRBV4-2 and TRBJ2-1, with 13 nucleotides matching TRBD2. The CDR3 has 17 residues. Germline loops: CDR1 LGHNA, CDR2 YNFKEQ. V trimming: 0 bases; J trimming: 7 bases; junction bases outside the gene matches: 6. CDR3 protein: CASSQDWELAGGNEQFF. The CDR3 nucleotides are TGTGCCAGCAGCCAAGATTGGGAACTAGCGGGAGGGAATGAGCAGTTCTTC.

This clonotype was counted at least ten times. This chain uses TRBV12-3 or TRBV12-4 with TRBJ1-2; D gene unclear. V gave up 1 base and J gave up 3 bases, with 6 bases separating them. The CDR3 extends over 13 amino acids. CDR3 region: CASSLGGHYGYTF. The CDR3 DNA is TGTGCCAGCAGTTTAGGGGGTCACTATGGCTACACCTTC.

The chain joins TRBV7-8 to TRBJ2-7, with TRBD2 as a possible D gene (5 bases). CDR1 and CDR2 (germline): SGHVS, FQNEAQ. The CDR3 spans 15 residues. V was trimmed by 4 bases and J by 0 bases, leaving 13 bases between them. The CDR3 bases are TGTGCCAGCAGCTCCCTCCGGGAAAACTCCTACGAGCAGTACTTC. It yields the protein CASSSLRENSYEQYF.

The chain carries TRBV12-3 or TRBV12-4 and TRBJ1-2; D is unclear. Trimming cost V 8 bases and J 2 bases, with 9 bases left between them. There are 12 residues in the CDR3. The CDR3 nucleotides are TGTGCCAGCGAAGGGCGGAACTATGGCTACACCTTC. It codes for CASEGRNYGYTF.

This clonotype was seen more than once but under ten times. The chain links TRBV7-3 to TRBJ2-7; D assignment may be TRBD1 or TRBD2 (5 bases each). V was trimmed by 5 bases and J by 2 bases, leaving 10 bases between them. CDR3 length: 13 amino acids. The germline V gene encodes CDR1 SGHTA and CDR2 FQGTGA. CDR3 sequence (DNA): TGTGCCAGCAGCCACGGGGCGACCTACGAGCAGTACTTC. This sequence encodes CASSHGATYEQYF.

As DNA, the CDR3 is TGTGCCACCAGTGTGGGGGACGGCTACGAGCAGTACTTC. The encoded protein is CATSVGDGYEQYF. This chain connects TRBV24-1 to TRBJ2-7; D tentatively reads TRBD1 or TRBD2 (5 bases each). Germline loops: CDR1 KGHDR, CDR2 SFDVKD. CDR3 length: 13 residues. The ends were cut back, 5 bases at V and 3 bases at J, with 10 bases in the middle.